This entry lists 8 T cell receptor beta chains sequenced from one sample in a study of regulatory T cells in long-lasting Graves disease. This sample's time point: newly diagnosed GD, antithyroid drugs for less than 3 months. RNA extracted from PBMCs served as the sequencing template. iRepertoire HTBI primers and Arm-PCR of CDR3 regions built TCR beta libraries. TCRdb reprocessed the multiplex PCR reads via MiXCR and lists one record per CDR3 protein. The repertoire holds 380,000 or so distinct CDR3 sequences, with about a sixth as singletons. This same sample was also part of a study on T cells in Graves' hyperthyroidism and ophthalmopathy.

Material: peripheral blood mononuclear cells (PBMCs), obtained at new diagnosis, from a patient treated with antithyroid drugs. The source of these receptors is a woman between 18 and 30 years old with Graves disease.

The chain combines TRBV28 with TRBJ2-1; TRBD1 matches 9 bases. The length of the CDR3 is 15 residues. J gave up 8 bases and V 6 bases, and 11 bases lay outside the gene matches. Germline V gene lookup returns CDR1 MDHEN and CDR2 SYDVKM. Written as DNA, the CDR3 is TGTGCCAGCAGAACCGGGACAGGGTTTGTCGATGAGCAGTTCTTC. Protein: CASRTGTGFVDEQFF.

This clonotype has a count of ten or more. The rearrangement joins TRBV30 to TRBJ1-2; D remains unclear. CDR3 length: 14 amino acids. CDR1 GTSNPN and CDR2 SVGIG come from the germline V gene (reference sequence). V was pared by 2 bases and J by 4 bases, with 14 bases between. The CDR3 loop reads CAWSPEGFSYGYTF. The CDR3 nucleotides read TGTGCCTGGAGTCCGGAGGGCTTTAGCTATGGCTACACCTTC.

The J gene is TRBJ2-1, the V gene TRBV27, with D perhaps assigned TRBD1 or TRBD2 (5 bases each). Germline V CDR1 and CDR2: MNHEY, SMNVEV (reference sequence). Trimming removed 2 bases at V and 10 bases at J, with 15 bases between. The CDR3 consists of 14 residues. CDR3 protein: CASSLGVLEGEQFF. As DNA, the CDR3 is TGTGCCAGCAGTTTAGGGGTGCTTGAGGGGGAGCAGTTCTTC.

This clonotype was observed a handful of times. V is TRBV9 and J is TRBJ2-7, with D unresolved. V gave up 2 bases and J gave up 4 bases, with 10 bases separating them. The CDR3 is 13 amino acids. In germline, CDR1 is SGDLS, CDR2 YYNGEE. The CDR3 DNA reads as TGTGCCAGCAGCGTTAGTCCCTCTTACGAGCAGTACTTC. As protein: CASSVSPSYEQYF.

This clonotype was seen at least ten times. The chain links TRBV5-1 to TRBJ2-1; 8 bases are shared with TRBD2. V trimming: 4 bases; J trimming: 7 bases; junction bases outside the gene matches: 7. Germline loops: CDR1 SGHRS, CDR2 YFSETQ. This CDR3 has 14 residues. For the CDR3, the DNA is TGCGCCAGCAGCCGCGCTCGGGGGGGGAATGAGCAGTTCTTC. It encodes CASSRARGGNEQFF.

The chain combines TRBV28 with TRBJ1-2; D possibly corresponds to TRBD1 (5 bases). V was cut by 6 bases and J by 5 bases, with 13 bases left in between. Germline V gene sequence: CDR1 MDHEN, CDR2 SYDVKM. The CDR3 consists of 13 residues. CDR3 protein: CASRGLGGYGYTF. The CDR3 DNA reads TGTGCCAGCAGGGGTCTCGGGGGATATGGCTACACCTTC.

This clonotype showed up many times. This chain joins TRBV5-1 and TRBJ2-1, with 9 bases lining up with TRBD1. CDR3 length: 16 residues. The germline CDR1 and CDR2 sequences are SGHRS and YFSETQ. The V segment lost 3 bases and the J segment 4 bases; nucleotides outside the gene matches: 8. The CDR3 bases are TGCGCCAGCAGCTGGGACAGGGACCTACTATACAATGAGCAGTTCTTC. This translates into CASSWDRDLLYNEQFF. Full variable domain (rest looked up from reference TRBV5-1 and TRBJ2-1): KAGVTQTPRYLIKTRGQQVTLSCSPISGHRSVSWYQQTPGQGLQFLFEYFSETQRNKGNFPGRFSGRQFSNSRSEMNVSTLELGDSALYLCASSWDRDLLYNEQFFGPGTRLTVL.

This clonotype was seen at least ten times. The genes are TRBV30 and TRBJ1-3; D is ambiguous. This CDR3 has 14 residues. Germline values: CDR1 GTSNPN, CDR2 SVGIG (reference sequence). V was shortened by 0 bases and J by 0 bases, with 6 bases between the two germline ends. In nucleotides, the CDR3 is TGTGCCTGGAGTGTGGCAAGCTCTGGAAACACCATATATTTT. It specifies CAWSVASSGNTIYF.